Presented here are 28 T cell receptor beta chains from one specimen sequenced in a study of T cell clonality in common variable immunodeficiency. Profiled with immunoSEQ multiplex PCR; TCRdb holds only in-frame clones, not every one. Reported are some 42,000 clones, none seen only once; the ten largest carry over 1.1%. Sequencing input: peripheral blood mononuclear cells. All receptors derive from a person aged 18 to 69 in good health.

This clone was recorded at least ten times. The CDR3 end lies 3 residues beyond the end of the read and is filled in from the germline J gene. This chain joins TRBV6-2 or TRBV6-3 and TRBJ1-6, with 10 nucleotides matching TRBD1. J gave up 5 bases and V 7 bases, and 5 bases lay outside the gene matches. Germline loops: CDR1 MNHEY, CDR2 SVGEGT. The CDR3 length is 15 residues. The CDR3 sequence: CASNTGQGNNSPLHF. CDR3 DNA (partial): TGTGCCAGCAACACGGGACAGGGGAATAATTCACCC.

This clone was counted many times. The read falls 3 residues short of the CDR3 end, and the missing part is taken from the germline J gene. The chain carries TRBV5-4 and TRBJ2-2; possible D gene TRBD1, 5 bases. The V gene's germline CDR1 is SGHNT and CDR2 YYREEE (reference sequence). Trimming took off 2 bases at V and 2 bases at J, with 10 bases between the two ends. The CDR3 spans 15 residues. The CDR3 sequence is CASSFQTENTGELFF. CDR3 DNA (partial): TGTGCCAGCAGCTTTCAGACAGAAAACACCGGGGAG.

This clone was seen many times. The read is 3 residues too short to cover the CDR3 end, so that end is filled in from the germline J gene. This chain connects TRBV20-1 to TRBJ2-1; 9 nucleotides line up with TRBD2. The CDR3 extends over 14 amino acids. V shed 5 bases and J 5 bases; nucleotides not matched to a gene: 7. The germline V gene has CDR1 DFQATT and CDR2 SNEGSKA (reference sequence). The DNA read from the CDR3 is TGCAGTGCTGGTAGCGGGAGCTGGGACAATGAG. Encoded protein: CSAGSGSWDNE. The whole CDR3 is CSAGSGSWDNEQFF.

In its sample, this clone was seen many times. The CDR3 goes on 3 residues after the read ends, and that part is filled in from the germline J gene. The rearrangement uses TRBV7-6 and TRBJ2-5; D is tentatively TRBD1 or TRBD2 (6 bases each). Germline V gene lookup returns CDR1 SGHVS and CDR2 FNYEAQ. The V and J ends lost 6 bases and 3 bases respectively, with 14 bases between them. This CDR3 is built from 14 residues. CDR3 DNA, as far as it was read: TGTGCCAGCAGGCGGAGGGGGATTAAAGAGACC. Amino acids: CASRRRGIKET. The CDR3 reads in full as CASRRRGIKETQYF.

This clone has ten or more counts. The read finishes 3 residues shy of the CDR3 end, and the germline J gene is used to complete it. The chain carries TRBV5-1 and TRBJ1-5, with 9 bases that match TRBD1. CDR3 size: 15 residues. Germline lookup yields CDR1 SGHRS and CDR2 YFSETQ. The V segment lost 0 bases and the J segment 4 bases; nucleotides outside the gene matches: 2. The covered CDR3 bases are TGCGCCAGCAGCTTGGCCGGACAGGGGAATCAGCCC. Protein sequence: CASSLAGQGNQP. The CDR3 in full is CASSLAGQGNQPQHF. Combining the CDR3 with reference TRBV5-1 and TRBJ1-5 gives the whole variable domain KAGVTQTPRYLIKTRGQQVTLSCSPISGHRSVSWYQQTPGQGLQFLFEYFSETQRNKGNFPGRFSGRQFSNSRSEMNVSTLELGDSALYLCASSLAGQGNQPQHFGDGTRLSIL.

In its sample, this clone was seen many times. The read ends 3 residues early relative to the CDR3; the germline J gene fills the gap. V gene TRBV7-3 combines with J gene TRBJ2-3; 12 positions match TRBD2. There are 17 residues in the CDR3. Germline lookup yields CDR1 SGHTA and CDR2 FQGTGA. V lost 4 bases to trimming and J lost 3 bases; unmatched junction nucleotides: 8. CDR3 region: CASSSRPTSGRTDTQYF. The part of the CDR3 DNA that was read is TGTGCCAGCAGCTCTCGACCGACTAGCGGGAGAACAGATACG.

This clone was seen ten or more times. The sequence runs out 3 residues before the end of the CDR3; the remainder is reconstructed from the germline J gene. V is TRBV19 and J is TRBJ2-6; 8 bases are shared with TRBD1. Germline assignment: CDR1 LNHDA and CDR2 SQIVND (reference sequence). With 6 bases clipped from V and 0 bases from J, the junction kept 7 bases outside the gene matches. The CDR3 consists of 17 residues. The covered CDR3 bases are TGTGCCAGTAGGGACAGGGCCGCCGACTCTGGGGCCAACGTC. It specifies CASRDRAADSGANV. The full CDR3 reads CASRDRAADSGANVLTF. The full variable domain, with the rest looked up from reference TRBV19 and TRBJ2-6, is DGGITQSPKYLFRKEGQNVTLSCEQNLNHDAMYWYRQDPGQGLRLIYYSQIVNDFQKGDIAEGYSVSREKKESFPLTVTSAQKNPTAFYLCASRDRAADSGANVLTFGAGSRLTVL.

This clone was recorded many times. From the germline J gene comes the end of the CDR3, since the read stops 3 residues before it. The chain combines TRBV20-1 with TRBJ2-7, with 10 bases aligning to TRBD2. Trimming at V came to 5 bases and at J to 0 bases, leaving 7 bases not matched to a gene. This CDR3 is 15 amino acids long. Germline assignment: CDR1 DFQATT and CDR2 SNEGSKA (reference sequence). Partial CDR3 DNA: TGCAGTGCTTTGGGACTAGCGATGAGCTCCTACGAG. Translating it yields CSALGLAMSSYE. The full CDR3 protein reads CSALGLAMSSYEQYF.

This clone was seen ten or more times. The CDR3 extends 3 residues past the end of the read, so its final part is completed from the germline J gene. The V gene is TRBV5-1, the J gene TRBJ2-1, with TRBD1 as a possible D gene (6 bases). Per germline, CDR1 SGHRS and CDR2 YFSETQ. The CDR3 has 14 amino acids. The V end was cut by 4 bases, the J end by 4 bases, with 12 bases between. The CDR3 bases that were read are TGCGCCAGCAGCGACGGGACACAATACAATGAG. This sequence encodes CASSDGTQYNE. The entire CDR3 is CASSDGTQYNEQFF.

This clone was counted only a few times. The read ends 3 residues before the CDR3 terminus; that terminus is restored from the germline J gene. J is TRBJ2-7 and V is TRBV20-1, with 7 positions matching TRBD2. The germline CDR1 and CDR2 sequences are DFQATT and SNEGSKA (reference sequence). V lost 0 bases, J lost 0 bases, and 14 bases stayed unmatched. CDR3 length: 18 residues. CDR3 loop: CSARDRPVGGWRSYEQYF. The part of the CDR3 DNA that was read is TGCAGTGCTAGAGATCGCCCCGTGGGGGGGTGGCGCTCCTACGAG.

This clone was observed many times. From the germline J gene comes the end of the CDR3, since the read stops 3 residues before it. This rearrangement joins TRBV19 to TRBJ2-5, with 8 bases fitting TRBD2. Germline V lookup: CDR1 LNHDA, CDR2 SQIVND (reference sequence). CDR3 length: 15 amino acids. V dropped 7 bases and J dropped 1; count of bases not matched to a gene: 8. The CDR3 DNA, read in part, is TGTGCCAGTACCAGTCGGGGGGGGTTCCAAGAGACC. Its translation is CASTSRGGFQET. The entire CDR3 protein reads CASTSRGGFQETQYF.

This clone was counted many times. The CDR3 is cut off 3 residues early in the read; its end comes from the germline J gene. This sequence joins TRBV7-2 and TRBJ2-3; 8 bases fit TRBD1. The ends lost 0 bases at V and 0 bases at J; junction bases unmatched: 5. Germline V CDR1 and CDR2: SGHTA, FQGNSA. The CDR3 is 17 amino acids. CDR3 DNA (partial): TGTGCCAGCAGCTTAGCCCAGGGGGCGCATAGCACAGATACG. Protein: CASSLAQGAHSTDT. The full CDR3 reads CASSLAQGAHSTDTQYF.

This clone has ten or more counts. The read stops 3 residues short of the end of the CDR3; the missing end is completed from the germline J gene. The genes are TRBV5-1 and TRBJ2-7, with 10 bases that match TRBD1. The CDR3 spans 15 residues. With 1 base clipped from V and 2 bases from J, the junction kept 3 bases outside the gene matches. The germline V gene encodes CDR1 SGHRS and CDR2 YFSETQ. CDR3 sequence: CASSLSGTGAYEQYF. The sequenced part of the CDR3 DNA is TGCGCCAGCAGCTTGAGCGGGACAGGGGCCTACGAG.

In its sample, this clone was seen many times. The CDR3 is cut off 3 residues early in the read; its end comes from the germline J gene. The chain has TRBV20-1 and TRBJ1-5; 10 positions match TRBD1. V was pared by 5 bases and J by 2 bases, with 3 bases of the junction left unmatched. Germline V gene lookup returns CDR1 DFQATT and CDR2 SNEGSKA (reference sequence). The CDR3 extends over 14 amino acids. CDR3 region: CSAVTGGGNQPQHF. The CDR3 bases that were read are TGCAGTGCTGTGACAGGGGGCGGCAATCAGCCC.

This clone was seen repeatedly, ten times or more. The read terminates 3 residues ahead of where the CDR3 ends, so the germline J gene completes it. The chain employs TRBV20-1 and TRBJ2-7; 7 bases fit TRBD1. The V segment lost 5 bases and the J segment 2 bases; nucleotides outside the gene matches: 9. CDR1 and CDR2 (germline): DFQATT, SNEGSKA (reference sequence). This CDR3 contains 14 residues. The CDR3 sequence is CSASSTGLAYEQYF. The sequenced part of the CDR3 DNA is TGCAGTGCTTCCTCGACAGGGTTAGCCTACGAG.

This clone was counted at least ten times. The read ends 3 residues early relative to the CDR3; the germline J gene fills the gap. The rearrangement links TRBV20-1 to TRBJ2-1; TRBD2 matches 10 bases. Germline values: CDR1 DFQATT, CDR2 SNEGSKA (reference sequence). The CDR3 is 15 residues long. After removal of 5 bases from V and 4 bases from J, the junction contained 8 bases not matched to a gene. CDR3 protein: CSAEMLAGVYNEQFF. The part of the CDR3 DNA that was read is TGCAGTGCTGAAATGCTAGCGGGAGTATACAATGAG.

This clone was recorded many times. From the germline J gene comes the end of the CDR3, since the read stops 3 residues before it. This chain uses TRBV20-1 with TRBJ2-2; the match to TRBD1 covers 8 bases. The CDR3 has 16 residues. The V gene end was trimmed by 0 bases and the J gene end by 4 bases; junction bases not matched to a gene: 7. Germline V gene data show CDR1 as DFQATT and CDR2 as SNEGSKA (reference sequence). The sequenced CDR3 bases are TGCAGTGCTAGAGATGTGGACAGGGCGAGCACCGGGGAG. Translating gives CSARDVDRASTGE. The complete CDR3 protein is CSARDVDRASTGELFF.

At least ten counts were recorded for this clone. Read data end 3 residues before the CDR3 end; the end is taken from the germline J gene. The rearrangement joins TRBV20-1 to TRBJ2-4; TRBD2 matches 7 bases. This CDR3 contains 15 residues. The junction had 5 bases not matched to a gene; V was cut back by 3 bases and J by 0 bases. CDR1 and CDR2 (germline): DFQATT, SNEGSKA (reference sequence). The part of the CDR3 DNA that was read is TGCAGTGCTAGTCGGGGGAGGGAAGCCAAAAACATT. Translation gives CSASRGREAKNI. The full CDR3 reads CSASRGREAKNIQYF.

This clone has a count of ten or more. The DNA ends 3 residues before the CDR3 does, and the rest of the CDR3 is filled in from the germline J gene. The J gene is TRBJ2-1, the V gene TRBV7-3, with TRBD1 matching over 7 bases. In germline, CDR1 is SGHTA, CDR2 FQGTGA. This CDR3 has 16 residues. Trimming cost V 0 bases and J 9 bases; bases outside gene matches: 11. This chain's CDR3 is CASSLTGQPAQGEQFF. Incomplete CDR3 DNA: TGTGCCAGCAGCTTAACGGGACAGCCAGCCCAGGGTGAG.

This clone came up many times. The CDR3 extends 3 residues past the end of the read, so its final part is completed from the germline J gene. The chain is built from TRBV6-4 and TRBJ1-6, with a possible D match to TRBD1 (5 bases). The CDR3 is 15 amino acids. Looked up from germline, CDR1 is MRHNA and CDR2 is SNTAGT. V lost 3 bases, J lost 9 bases, and 15 bases lay in between. This chain's CDR3 is CASSESTGGGSPLHF. The CDR3 bases that were read are TGTGCCAGCAGTGAATCCACGGGGGGAGGTTCACCC.

There are many counts of this clone. Coverage ceases 3 residues before the CDR3 finishes, and the germline J gene fills in the end. The chain recombines TRBV20-1 with TRBJ2-7, with TRBD2 matching over 9 bases. Germline loops: CDR1 DFQATT, CDR2 SNEGSKA (reference sequence). The J segment lost 2 bases and the V segment lost 7 bases, leaving 3 bases of the junction unmatched. This CDR3 comprises 12 residues. CDR3 sequence reads: CSVAGGPYEQYF. The covered CDR3 bases are TGCAGTGTTGCGGGAGGGCCCTACGAG.

Ten or more counts support this clone. Sequencing ends 3 residues short of the CDR3 end; the germline J gene provides the rest. The chain recombines TRBV7-8 with TRBJ1-5, with D perhaps matching TRBD1 (6 bases). V lost 2 bases to trimming and J lost 3 bases, with 11 bases between them. From germline, CDR1 is SGHVS and CDR2 FQNEAQ. The CDR3 covers 15 residues. The CDR3 reads CASSLTSGDNQPQHF. The CDR3 DNA, read in part, is TGTGCCAGCAGCTTAACATCAGGGGACAATCAGCCC. Supplemented by reference TRBV7-8 and TRBJ1-5, the full variable domain reads GAGVSQSPRYKVAKRGQDVALRCDPISGHVSLFWYQQALGQGPEFLTYFQNEAQLDKSGLPSDRFFAERPEGSVSTLKIQRTQQEDSAVYLCASSLTSGDNQPQHFGDGTRLSIL.

Remarks on this clone: The read gets to within 3 residues of the CDR3 end, and the germline J gene fills in the rest. The chain uses TRBV10-2 and TRBJ2-7; 11 bases match TRBD1. The CDR3 contains 14 residues. Germline values: CDR1 WSHSY, CDR2 SAAADI. V lost 8 bases, J lost 2 bases, and 5 bases stayed unmatched. The CDR3: CASQGTGGTYEQYF. The part of the CDR3 DNA that was read is TGCGCCAGCCAAGGGACAGGGGGGACCTACGAG.

This clone occurred many times. The read stops 3 residues short of the end of the CDR3; the missing end is completed from the germline J gene. This sequence joins TRBV10-3 and TRBJ2-5, with TRBD2 matching 14 bases. Germline V lookup: CDR1 ENHRY, CDR2 SYGVKD. This CDR3 contains 16 residues. V was clipped by 4 bases and J by 4 bases; unmatched bases: 5. Incomplete CDR3 DNA: TGTGCCATCAGTGGCGGGACTAGCGGGAGTGGAGAGACC. Translating gives CAISGGTSGSGET. The CDR3 reads in full as CAISGGTSGSGETQYF.

This clone was seen ten or more times. The read halts 3 residues ahead of the CDR3 end, with the missing end drawn from the germline J gene. The chain links TRBV7-2 to TRBJ2-1, with 8 bases aligning to TRBD2. This CDR3 contains 14 residues. Trimming removed 5 bases from V and 8 bases from J; junction bases left unmatched: 8. CDR1 SGHTA and CDR2 FQGNSA come from the germline V gene. CDR3 DNA, as far as it was read: TGTGCCAGCAGCCGGGGGGGACTTATCGATGAG. It encodes CASSRGGLIDE. The full-length CDR3 reads as CASSRGGLIDEQFF.

Many counts were recorded for this clone. The sequenced fragment ends 3 residues before the CDR3 boundary, so the rest is inferred from the germline J gene. The rearrangement uses TRBV6-1 and TRBJ2-2; D is possibly TRBD1 (5 bases). Germline V gene lookup returns CDR1 MNHNS and CDR2 SASEGT. V was pared by 4 bases and J by 5 bases, with 14 bases between. The CDR3 length is 15 residues. The covered CDR3 bases are TGTGCCAGCAGTGCCCTCAATGCAGGGACCGGGGAG. Translation: CASSALNAGTGE. The complete CDR3 reads CASSALNAGTGELFF.

About this clone itself: The CDR3 extends 3 residues past the end of the read, so its final part is completed from the germline J gene. The gene calls are TRBV20-1 and TRBJ1-1; D might be TRBD1 (5 bases). The germline V and J ends were trimmed by 3 bases and 3 bases, with 14 bases remaining between them. The CDR3 has 14 residues. Germline lookup yields CDR1 DFQATT and CDR2 SNEGSKA (reference sequence). CDR3 DNA, as far as it was read: TGCAGTGCTAGGGGGAGGGGAGGACACACTGAA. It yields the protein CSARGRGGHTE. The whole CDR3 is CSARGRGGHTEAFF.

A remark on this clone: Read data end 3 residues before the CDR3 end; the end is taken from the germline J gene. The V and J genes are TRBV30 and TRBJ2-5; possible D gene TRBD1, 6 bases. CDR1 and CDR2 from the germline V gene are GTSNPN and SVGIG (reference sequence). The CDR3 loop spans 13 amino acids. V was shortened by 3 bases and J by 5 bases, with 13 bases between the two germline ends. CDR3 DNA (partial): TGTGCCTGGAGCCCCCAGGGGTTTGAGACC. Its translation: CAWSPQGFET. The whole CDR3 is CAWSPQGFETQYF.